What follows are 13 T cell receptor beta chains derived from one specimen sequenced in a study of OX40 agonist ivuxolimab in advanced cancers. The protocol was immunoSEQ multiplex PCR, while the TCRdb copy is restricted to in-frame clones and leaves out a portion. Here the sample spans 40,000 to 50,000 clones, around nine tenths being singletons. Sequenced material: CD4+ or CD8+ T cells sorted from blood, taken in a trial of the OX40 agonist ivuxolimab. The receptors come from an adult with an advanced solid tumor such as melanoma, head and neck, liver or kidney cancer.

The chain recombines TRBV9 with TRBJ2-7; a weak D match, TRBD1 (5 bases). This CDR3 contains 14 residues. Trimming took off 0 bases at V and 2 bases at J, with 9 bases between the two ends. CDR1 and CDR2 from the germline V gene are SGDLS and YYNGEE. CDR3 amino acids: CASSVGTGPYEQYF. Here the CDR3 DNA reads TGTGCCAGCAGCGTAGGTACAGGACCCTACGAGCAGTACTTC.

CDR3 in DNA: TGTGCCAGCAGCCCCCGCCCAGGGGCGCACGAGCAGTACTTC. Its protein product is CASSPRPGAHEQYF. The genes are TRBV11-2 and TRBJ2-7; tentative D call: TRBD1 (6 bases). Germline V lookup: CDR1 SGHAT, CDR2 FQNNGV. V gave up 5 bases and J gave up 5 bases, with 16 bases separating them. This CDR3 has 14 amino acids.

This chain uses TRBV15 with TRBJ1-3, with a weak D call TRBD1 (6 bases). The CDR3 totals 16 residues. Trimming shortened V by 0 bases and J by 1 base, and 10 bases separated the two germline ends. The V gene's germline CDR1 is LNHNV and CDR2 YYDKDF (reference sequence). The CDR3 coding sequence is TGTGCCACCAGCAGAGAAGGGGGGATATCTGGAAACACCATATATTTT. Translation: CATSREGGISGNTIYF.

This clone was counted once. The chain uses TRBV5-4 and TRBJ2-3; 11 positions match TRBD1. Trimming cost V 4 bases and J 0 bases; bases outside gene matches: 4. Germline CDR1 reads SGHNT; CDR2 reads YYREEE (reference sequence). The CDR3 covers 16 residues. This CDR3 is CASSKGTGGSTDTQYF. The CDR3 DNA follows: TGTGCCAGCAGCAAAGGGACAGGGGGTAGCACAGATACGCAGTATTTT.

This clone turned up a few times. The rearrangement uses TRBV7-8 and TRBJ2-2; unclear D gene. The germline V gene has CDR1 SGHVS and CDR2 FQNEAQ. This CDR3 comprises 16 residues. Trimming shortened V by 5 bases and J by 4 bases, and 17 bases separated the two germline ends. CDR3 amino acids: CASSATIDPLTGELFF. The CDR3 coding sequence is TGTGCCAGCAGCGCCACCATAGACCCACTCACCGGGGAGCTGTTTTTT.

The chain joins TRBV6-6 to TRBJ2-2; D is possibly TRBD2 (6 bases). The CDR3 has 12 residues. CDR1 and CDR2 (germline): MNHNY, SVGAGI (reference sequence). Trimming removed 8 bases at V and 4 bases at J, with 8 bases between. The CDR3 region is CASGGTTGELFF. CDR3 coding DNA: TGTGCCAGCGGAGGGACCACCGGGGAGCTGTTTTTT.

The chain has TRBV6-1 and TRBJ2-7, with D uncertain. This CDR3 comprises 12 residues. From germline, CDR1 is MNHNS and CDR2 SASEGT. Trimming removed 8 bases from V and 0 bases from J, with 8 bases in between. The CDR3 region is CASALLSYEQYF. In nucleotides, the CDR3 is TGTGCCAGCGCCCTACTCTCCTACGAGCAGTACTTC.

The gene calls are TRBV10-3 and TRBJ1-1, with TRBD1 as a possible D gene (5 bases). CDR1 ENHRY and CDR2 SYGVKD come from the germline V gene. Trimming took 3 bases from V and 0 from J, leaving 8 bases between them. CDR3 size: 14 residues. The CDR3 reads CAISERGVNTEAFF. DNA for the CDR3: TGTGCCATCAGTGAACGGGGGGTGAACACTGAAGCTTTCTTT.

This chain links TRBV29-1 with TRBJ2-3; TRBD1 agrees at 10 bases. Trimming took 4 bases from V and 4 from J; bases not matched to a gene: 5. CDR1 SQVTM and CDR2 ANQGSEA come from the germline V gene. CDR3 length: 14 amino acids. CDR3 DNA: TGCAGCGTTGTACTGGGACAGGGGTCAGATACGCAGTATTTT. Translation gives CSVVLGQGSDTQYF.

This clone was seen a few times. The chain joins TRBV7-8 to TRBJ1-6; the D gene is possibly TRBD1 (5 bases). V was shortened by 4 bases and J by 7 bases, with 8 bases between the two germline ends. CDR3 size: 13 residues. Germline V gives CDR1 SGHVS, CDR2 FQNEAQ. The CDR3 protein is CASSSGINSPLHF. The CDR3 nucleotides read TGTGCCAGCAGCTCAGGGATCAATTCACCCCTCCACTTT.

In this sample, this clone turned up a few times. This chain uses TRBV6-5 with TRBJ2-7; D perhaps matches TRBD2 (6 bases). V was cut by 8 bases and J by 3 bases, with 11 bases left in between. Germline V gene data show CDR1 as MNHEY and CDR2 as SVGAGI. The CDR3 consists of 12 residues. CDR3 sequence: CASGQTSYEQYF. Written as DNA, the CDR3 is TGTGCCAGCGGCCAGACTAGCTACGAGCAGTACTTC.

V usage is TRBV14 and J usage is TRBJ2-2, with no clear D. CDR1 and CDR2 from the germline V gene are SGHDN and FVKESK. The V and J ends lost 3 bases and 2 bases respectively, with 1 base between them. The CDR3 contains 12 residues. The CDR3: CASSHNTGELFF. The DNA of the CDR3 is TGTGCCAGCAGCCACAACACCGGGGAGCTGTTTTTT.

The genes are TRBV7-9 and TRBJ2-5, with a weak D call TRBD1 (7 bases). Trimming removed 5 bases at V and 9 bases at J, with 13 bases between. This CDR3 comprises 12 residues. The V gene's germline CDR1 is SEHNR and CDR2 FQNEAQ (reference sequence). The CDR3 region has the DNA TGTGCCAGCAGCACCCCCAGGGGGGCCCAGTACTTC. It translates to CASSTPRGAQYF.